A selection of T cell receptor beta chains follows, all from one sample in a study of blood T cell repertoires in COVID-19. Only in-frame clones appear in the TCRdb table, and some are missing; sequencing was by immunoSEQ multiplex PCR. Of more than 95,000 clones detected, approximately 80% appear once; the ten largest clones hold roughly 4%. The specimen was peripheral blood. The source is a man in his fifties or sixties with acute or convalescent COVID-19. Each CDR3 is given with its conserved first and last residue.

V | CDR3
TRBV27 | CASSLSSRGRSTEAFF
TRBV4-2 | CASSSAGQVNQPQHF
TRBV10-2 | CASSESGGEKLFF
TRBV7-9 | CASSSQGINSPLHF
TRBV5-4 | CASSLDWGGTEAFF
TRBV7-8 | CASSPPLAGELFF
TRBV7-2 | CASTRQGNQPQHF
TRBV7-2 | CASSEGRGAANEKLFF
TRBV7-9 | CASSFTGGSAKNIQYF
TRBV7-9 | CASSLYRATEAFF
TRBV21-1 | CASSNPRGYVVNTEAFF
TRBV11-3 | CASSLGGQWVVMNTEAFF
TRBV29-1 | CSVSLQIGLLGGRPEAFF
TRBV11-2 | CASSNQQGGRDTQYF
TRBV9 | CASSVVGGRRDEQFF
TRBV9 | CASSVSADTQYF
TRBV6-6 | CASSYQDREDQPQHF
TRBV5-6 | CASFRQENTEAFF
TRBV6-2/TRBV6-3 | CASSWRAVDTQYF
TRBV14 | CASSQDFPRGFYGYTF
TRBV6-5 | CASSYSTGQNNEQFF
TRBV7-2 | CASSPRGATNEKLFF
TRBV7-9 | CASSSGLADYNEQFF
TRBV5-1 | CASGPGTVANTEAFF
TRBV18 | CASSPRDGGNTEAFF
TRBV7-2 | CASSSQGAGANVLTF
TRBV5-1 | CASSFGQGAGGELFF
TRBV5-8 | CASSLYLAGGKYLQETQYF
TRBV2 | CASTRTGVNTEAFF
TRBV10-1 | CASSERTPESGELFF
TRBV6-5 | CASDRDGANYGYTF
TRBV6-5 | CASREGTVTGELFF
TRBV30 | CAGQGVQTEAFF
TRBV5-1 | CASSPGLSPNEQYF
TRBV2 | CASSVSRNTEAFF
TRBV6-2/TRBV6-3 | CASSFGLENYGYTF
TRBV7-8 | CASSLADRGIRNQPQHF
TRBV24-1 | CATSDLSTGPGPEAFF
TRBV11-2 | CASSATTGGNQPQHF
TRBV3-1/TRBV3-2 | CASSQDEGARGYTF
TRBV25-1 | CASSLGQELRPQHF